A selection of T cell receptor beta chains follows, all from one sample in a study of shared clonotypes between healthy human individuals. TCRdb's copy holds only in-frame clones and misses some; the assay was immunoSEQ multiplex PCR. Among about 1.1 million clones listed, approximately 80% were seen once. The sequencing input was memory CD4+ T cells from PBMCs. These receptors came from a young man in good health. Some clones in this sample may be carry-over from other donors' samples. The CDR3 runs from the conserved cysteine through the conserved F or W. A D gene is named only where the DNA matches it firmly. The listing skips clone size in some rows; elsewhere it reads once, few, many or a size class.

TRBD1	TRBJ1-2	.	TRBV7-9	CASSLVDRGLGGYTF	TGTGCCAGCAGCTTAGTGGACAGGGGGCTAGGAGGCTACACCTTC
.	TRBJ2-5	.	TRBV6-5	CASNDGSGETQYF	TGTGCCAGCAACGACGGCTCAGGGGAGACCCAGTACTTC
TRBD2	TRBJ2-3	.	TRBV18	CASSRQLAGGWSDTQYF	TGTGCCAGCTCACGACAACTAGCGGGAGGATGGTCAGATACGCAGTATTTT
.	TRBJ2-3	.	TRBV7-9	CASSFRQPTDTQYF	TGTGCCAGCAGCTTTAGACAGCCCACAGATACGCAGTATTTT
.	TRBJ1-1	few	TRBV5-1	CASSLDRDTEAFF	TGCGCCAGCAGCCTAGACAGAGACACTGAAGCTTTCTTT
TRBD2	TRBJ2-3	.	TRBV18	CASSPRLARADTQYF	TGTGCCAGCTCTCCCAGACTAGCTAGGGCGGATACGCAGTATTTT
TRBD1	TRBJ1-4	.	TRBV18	CASSPSTGTLFF	TGTGCCAGCTCACCTTCGACAGGGACTCTGTTTTTT
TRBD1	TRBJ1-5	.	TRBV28	CASSSRTGQPQHF	TGTGCCAGCAGTTCTCGGACAGGCCAGCCCCAGCATTTT
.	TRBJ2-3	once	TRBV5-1	CASSLGDRALTDTQYF	TGCGCCAGCAGCTTGGGCGACAGAGCCCTCACAGATACGCAGTATTTT
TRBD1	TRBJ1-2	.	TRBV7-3	CASSSPGDRESGYTF	TGTGCCAGCAGCTCCCCCGGGGACAGGGAATCCGGCTACACCTTC
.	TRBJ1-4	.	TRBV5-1	CASSHEEGGTNEKLFF	TGCGCCAGCAGCCACGAAGAGGGGGGCACTAATGAAAAACTGTTTTTT
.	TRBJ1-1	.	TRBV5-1	CASSLEAGNTEAFF	TGCGCCAGCAGCTTGGAGGCGGGTAACACTGAAGCTTTCTTT